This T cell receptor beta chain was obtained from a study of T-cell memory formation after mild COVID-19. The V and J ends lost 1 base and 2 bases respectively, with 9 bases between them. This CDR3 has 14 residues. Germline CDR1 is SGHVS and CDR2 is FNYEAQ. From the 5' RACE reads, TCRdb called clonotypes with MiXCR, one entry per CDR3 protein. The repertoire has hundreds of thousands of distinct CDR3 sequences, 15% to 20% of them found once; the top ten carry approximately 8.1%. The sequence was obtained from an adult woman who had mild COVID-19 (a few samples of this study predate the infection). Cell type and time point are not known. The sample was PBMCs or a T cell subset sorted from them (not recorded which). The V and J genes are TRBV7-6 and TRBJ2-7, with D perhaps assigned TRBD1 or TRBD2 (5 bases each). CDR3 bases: TGTGCCAGCAGCTTAGGGGACCTGACCTACGAGCAGTACTTC. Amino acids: CASSLGDLTYEQYF.